These 4 T cell receptor beta chains were all obtained from the same sample, sequenced in a study of blood T cells in healthy people across ages. The second PCR ran about 6 to 11 cycles with a sample-barcoded 5' primer and J-beta primers. Each CDR3 protein is one row after TCRdb ran MiXCR on the 5' RACE reads. This sample carries about 810,000 distinct CDR3 sequences, 36% of them seen once, and the ten largest clones take approximately 12%. The sample was blood. The origin of the receptors is a man aged 18 to 29 in good health.

The V call is TRBV5-1, the J call TRBJ1-4; the D gene is possibly TRBD1 (6 bases). Trimming left V 4 bases short and J 4 bases short, with 17 bases between. The CDR3 spans 16 residues. CDR1 and CDR2 (germline): SGHRS, YFSETQ. As DNA, the CDR3 is TGCGCCAGCAGCCCCACCCCTCAGGGGATTAATGAAAAACTGTTTTTT. Amino acid sequence: CASSPTPQGINEKLFF.

This chain links TRBV29-1 with TRBJ1-4; 8 bases fit TRBD1. The V and J ends lost 7 bases and 7 bases, in that order; junction bases with no gene match: 11. Germline-derived CDR1 and CDR2 are SQVTM and ANQGSEA. CDR3 length equals 14 residues. The CDR3 region is CSATGQGTSEKLFF. The CDR3 region has the DNA TGCAGCGCTACCGGACAGGGAACTTCTGAAAAACTGTTTTTT.

This clonotype was observed many times. V usage is TRBV7-2 and J usage is TRBJ2-3; 7 bases are a match to TRBD1. Unmatched junction bases numbered 1, after V lost 0 bases and J lost 4 bases. This CDR3 is built from 14 residues. The germline gives CDR1 SGHTA, CDR2 FQGNSA. Written as DNA, the CDR3 is TGTGCCAGCAGCTTAGCAACAGGGGCAGATACGCAGTATTTT. Translation gives CASSLATGADTQYF.

The genes are TRBV20-1 and TRBJ2-3, with D possibly TRBD2 on 8 matching bases. The CDR3 loop spans 17 amino acids. Per the germline V gene, CDR1 is DFQATT and CDR2 is SNEGSKA (reference sequence). V lost 6 bases and J 1 base, leaving 23 bases between the germline ends. CDR3 nucleotides: TGCAGTGCAAGCACAGGGGCGGCAGCGGGGGGCACAGATACGCAGTATTTT. Protein product: CSASTGAAAGGTDTQYF.